This TCR beta chain was profiled in a study of low-dose radiotherapy and immunotherapy resistance in tumors. As to time point: before trial treatment. Priming of first-strand cDNA relied on TRAV- and TRBV-specific primers (covering alpha and beta chains). TCRs were put through around 20 PCR cycles of amplification with Phusion. A constant-region primer and the V-primer adapter served as the primer pair. One entry per CDR3 protein results from TCRdb running MiXCR on the reads. The sample carries about 82,000 distinct CDR3 sequences, over 15% recorded once. The TCR was taken from a male donor with prostate cancer. The source material was PBMCs, sampled before treatment.

CDR3 coding DNA: TGTGCCACCGCCAGCACAGATACGCAGTATTTT. Its protein product is CATASTDTQYF. The J gene is TRBJ2-3, the V gene TRBV28; D not certain. Germline assignment: CDR1 MDHEN and CDR2 SYDVKM. The CDR3 is made up of 11 amino acids. The germline V and J ends were trimmed by 10 bases and 0 bases, with 5 bases remaining between them.